Presented here are 13 T cell receptor beta chains from one specimen sequenced in a study of beta chain features in type 1 diabetes. Sequencing targeted expressed TCRB transcripts, as all isolated RNA had been reverse transcribed. Sequencing was performed with immunoSEQ multiplex PCR; in TCRdb, only in-frame clones are kept and a portion is missing. Among some 220,000 clones listed, 9.5% to 13% were seen once. Sequencing was performed on central memory CD4+ T cells from blood. The receptors were gathered from a man younger than 30 in good health.

This chain connects TRBV27 to TRBJ2-5, with 8 nucleotides matching TRBD2. The length of the CDR3 is 14 residues. Per the germline V gene, CDR1 is MNHEY and CDR2 is SMNVEV (reference sequence). Unmatched junction bases numbered 6, after V lost 5 bases and J lost 4 bases. CDR3 loop: CASSRGLAGETQYF. CDR3 in DNA: TGTGCCAGCAGTCGGGGGCTAGCGGGAGAGACCCAGTACTTC.

The rearrangement links TRBV10-3 to TRBJ2-4; D remains ambiguous. Trimming cost V 2 bases and J 3 bases, with 14 bases left between them. The CDR3 loop spans 16 amino acids. Germline CDR1 reads ENHRY; CDR2 reads SYGVKD. CDR3 region: CAISEGSSYYKNIQYF. In nucleotides, the CDR3 is TGTGCCATCAGTGAGGGCAGCTCATACTACAAAAACATTCAGTACTTC.

This clone was seen ten or more times. CDR3 nucleotides: TGTGCCTGGTCAATCCAAACGGGGAATGAGCAGTTCTTC. Translating it yields CAWSIQTGNEQFF. This chain links TRBV30 with TRBJ2-1; D is possibly TRBD2 (5 bases). The ends were cut back, 5 bases at V and 7 bases at J, with 15 bases in the middle. The CDR3 contains 13 residues. CDR1 GTSNPN and CDR2 SVGIG come from the germline V gene (reference sequence).

The CDR3 sequence: CASSSRGGPDTQYF. As DNA, the CDR3 is TGTGCCAGCAGCTCAAGGGGGGGGCCAGATACGCAGTATTTT. This chain links TRBV5-4 with TRBJ2-3; weak D call: TRBD2 (7 bases). The CDR3 runs to 14 residues. Germline V gene lookup returns CDR1 SGHNT and CDR2 YYREEE (reference sequence). Trimming took off 3 bases at V and 4 bases at J, with 12 bases between the two ends.

The sample holds a few counts of this clone. V usage is TRBV11-2 and J usage is TRBJ2-6, with no clear D. Per germline, CDR1 SGHAT and CDR2 FQNNGV. The CDR3 has 16 amino acids. Trimming pared 4 bases from V and 1 base from J, leaving 11 bases between. The CDR3 nucleotides read TGTGCCAGCAGCTCCTTCGACGAGTCTGGGGCCAACGTCCTGACTTTC. Encoded protein: CASSSFDESGANVLTF.

This rearrangement joins TRBV5-1 to TRBJ1-2, with D perhaps matching TRBD1 (5 bases). This CDR3 region has 13 residues. The V gene lost 1 base and the J gene lost 8 bases, with 12 bases spanning the gap. CDR1 is SGHRS and CDR2 is YFSETQ in the germline V gene. The CDR3 nucleotides read TGCGCCAGCAGCTTGCAGGGTACGGGAGGCTACACCTTC. Translation: CASSLQGTGGYTF.

This clone has a handful of counts. This chain uses TRBV6-5 with TRBJ2-7, with unresolved D. V was shortened by 2 bases and J by 6 bases, with 14 bases between the two germline ends. The germline V gene has CDR1 MNHEY and CDR2 SVGAGI. The CDR3 sequence is 14 residues long. Here the CDR3 DNA reads TGTGCCAGCAGTTACGGGTGGGCCGTAGGCGAGCAGTACTTC. Residues: CASSYGWAVGEQYF.

The chain has TRBV5-6 and TRBJ2-3; no firm D call. Germline V gene data show CDR1 as SGHDT and CDR2 as YYEEEE. The CDR3 runs to 18 residues. Trimming stripped 4 bases from V and 3 bases from J, with 24 bases between. CDR3 sequence (DNA): TGTGCCAGCAGCCACGCTCCAGTGACACGGAGTTATACAGATACGCAGTATTTT. This gives the protein CASSHAPVTRSYTDTQYF. Filled out from reference TRBV5-6 and TRBJ2-3, the complete variable domain reads DAGVTQSPTHLIKTRGQQVTLRCSPKSGHDTVSWYQQALGQGPQFIFQYYEEEERQRGNFPDRFSGHQFPNYSSELNVNALLLGDSALYLCASSHAPVTRSYTDTQYFGPGTRLTVL.

This clone has a handful of counts. The chain is built from TRBV20-1 and TRBJ2-3; tentatively, D is TRBD2 (6 bases). The CDR3 runs 11 residues. From germline, CDR1 is DFQATT and CDR2 SNEGSKA (reference sequence). V was trimmed by 6 bases and J by 3 bases, leaving 7 bases between them. This CDR3 is CSAEGTDTQYF. As DNA, the CDR3 is TGCAGTGCGGAGGGGACAGATACGCAGTATTTT.

CDR3 amino acids: CASSPWTGSAGTQYF. The CDR3 DNA reads TGTGCCAGCTCACCTTGGACAGGGAGTGCGGGTACGCAGTATTTT. This chain uses TRBV18 with TRBJ2-3; TRBD1 matches at 8 bases. CDR1 is KGHSH, CDR2 LQKENI, per germline. The CDR3 runs 15 residues. After removal of 3 bases from V and 8 bases from J, the junction contained 10 bases not matched to a gene.

DNA of the CDR3: TGTGCCAGTGCGCTGACAGGGCAAGCCGGGGAGCTGTTTTTT. Translating gives CASALTGQAGELFF. The chain combines TRBV6-5 with TRBJ2-2, with 7 positions matching TRBD1. Germline CDR1 MNHEY, CDR2 SVGAGI. The ends lost 9 bases at V and 6 bases at J; junction bases unmatched: 10. The CDR3 extends over 14 amino acids.

This clone has a handful of counts. The chain employs TRBV11-2 and TRBJ2-1; the D is unclear. This CDR3 comprises 15 residues. Deletions cut 5 bases from V and 6 bases from J, with 17 bases between. The V gene's germline CDR1 is SGHAT and CDR2 FQNNGV. The DNA for the CDR3 is TGTGCCAGCAGCGCGCCTATCGGGTTTTTCAATGAGCAGTTCTTC. Amino acid sequence: CASSAPIGFFNEQFF. The full variable domain, its missing parts supplied by reference TRBV11-2 and TRBJ2-1, is EAGVAQSPRYKIIEKRQSVAFWCNPISGHATLYWYQQILGQGPKLLIQFQNNGVVDDSQLPKDRFSAERLKGVDSTLKIQPAKLEDSAVYLCASSAPIGFFNEQFFGPGTRLTVL.

This clone has more than one count but fewer than ten. The chain's CDR3 is CAENGRGQAAAFF. CDR3 nucleotides: TGCGCCGAAAATGGCCGGGGGCAAGCGGCAGCTTTCTTT. The V gene is TRBV23-1, the J gene TRBJ1-1; D possibly corresponds to TRBD1 (6 bases). TRBV23-1 has ORF status, its function being uncertain. V was trimmed by 11 bases and J by 10 bases, leaving 23 bases between them. This CDR3 spans 13 amino acids.